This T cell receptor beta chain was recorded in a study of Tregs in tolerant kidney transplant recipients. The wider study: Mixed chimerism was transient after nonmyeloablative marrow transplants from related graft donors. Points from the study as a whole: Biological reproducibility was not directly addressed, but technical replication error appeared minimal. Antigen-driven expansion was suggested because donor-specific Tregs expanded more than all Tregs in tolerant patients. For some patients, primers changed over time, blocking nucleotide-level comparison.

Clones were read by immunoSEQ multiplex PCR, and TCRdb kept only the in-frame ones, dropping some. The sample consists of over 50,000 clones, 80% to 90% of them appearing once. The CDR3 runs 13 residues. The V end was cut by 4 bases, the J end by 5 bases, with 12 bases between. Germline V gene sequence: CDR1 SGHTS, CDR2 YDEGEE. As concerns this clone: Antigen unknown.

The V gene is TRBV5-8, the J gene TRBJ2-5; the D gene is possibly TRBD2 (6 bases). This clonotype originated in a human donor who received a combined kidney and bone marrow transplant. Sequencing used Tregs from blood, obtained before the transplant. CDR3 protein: CASSGGGKETQYF. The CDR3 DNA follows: TGTGCCAGCAGCGGCGGCGGGAAGGAGACCCAGTACTTC.